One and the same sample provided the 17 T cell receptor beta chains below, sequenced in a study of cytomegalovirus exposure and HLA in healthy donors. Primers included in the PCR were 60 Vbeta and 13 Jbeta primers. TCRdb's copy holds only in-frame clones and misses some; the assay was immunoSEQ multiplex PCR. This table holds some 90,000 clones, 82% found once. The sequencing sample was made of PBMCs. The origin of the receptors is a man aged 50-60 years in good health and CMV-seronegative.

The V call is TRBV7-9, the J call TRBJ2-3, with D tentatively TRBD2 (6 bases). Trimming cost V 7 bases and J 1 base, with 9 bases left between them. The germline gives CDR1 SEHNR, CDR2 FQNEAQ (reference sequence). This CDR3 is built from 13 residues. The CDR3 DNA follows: TGTGCCAGCAAAACGGGAGGCACAGATACGCAGTATTTT. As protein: CASKTGGTDTQYF.

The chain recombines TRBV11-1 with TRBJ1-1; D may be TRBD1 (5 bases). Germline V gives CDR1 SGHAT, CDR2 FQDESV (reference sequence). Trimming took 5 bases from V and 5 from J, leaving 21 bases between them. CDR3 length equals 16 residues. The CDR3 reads CASSVISGGVRTEAFF. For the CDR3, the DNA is TGTGCCAGCAGCGTGATTAGCGGGGGGGTGAGGACTGAAGCTTTCTTT.

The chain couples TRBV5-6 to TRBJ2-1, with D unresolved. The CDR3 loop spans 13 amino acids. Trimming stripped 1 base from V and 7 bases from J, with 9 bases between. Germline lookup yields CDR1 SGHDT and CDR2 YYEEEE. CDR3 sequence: CASSLYLGNEQFF. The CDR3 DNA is TGTGCCAGCAGCTTGTATCTAGGTAATGAGCAGTTCTTC.

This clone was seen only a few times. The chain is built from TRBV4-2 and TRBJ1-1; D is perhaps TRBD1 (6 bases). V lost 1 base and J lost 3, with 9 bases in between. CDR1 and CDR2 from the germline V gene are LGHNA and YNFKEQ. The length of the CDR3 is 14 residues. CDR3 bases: TGTGCCAGCAGCCAAGCCTCAGGGGACACTGAAGCTTTCTTT. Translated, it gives CASSQASGDTEAFF.

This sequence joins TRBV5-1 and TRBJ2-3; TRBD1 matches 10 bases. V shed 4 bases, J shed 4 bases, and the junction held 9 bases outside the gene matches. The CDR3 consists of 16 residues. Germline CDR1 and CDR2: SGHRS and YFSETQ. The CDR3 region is CASSPDGTGVADTQYF. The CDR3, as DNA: TGCGCCAGCAGCCCAGACGGGACAGGGGTTGCAGATACGCAGTATTTT.

The CDR3 DNA follows: TGCGCCAGCAGCTTGGACCCCGGGAGCGATGGGAATTCACCCCTCCACTTT. It specifies CASSLDPGSDGNSPLHF. This chain uses TRBV5-1 with TRBJ1-6; the D is unclear. Trimming removed 0 bases at V and 7 bases at J, with 17 bases between. The CDR3 spans 17 residues. Germline V CDR1 and CDR2: SGHRS, YFSETQ.

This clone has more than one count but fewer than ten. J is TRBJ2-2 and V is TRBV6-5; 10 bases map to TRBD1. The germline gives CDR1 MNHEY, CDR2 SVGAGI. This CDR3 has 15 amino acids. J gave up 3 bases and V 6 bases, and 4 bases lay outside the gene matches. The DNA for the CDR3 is TGTGCCAGCAGGACCGGGACAGGGGACACCGGGGAGCTGTTTTTT. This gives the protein CASRTGTGDTGELFF.

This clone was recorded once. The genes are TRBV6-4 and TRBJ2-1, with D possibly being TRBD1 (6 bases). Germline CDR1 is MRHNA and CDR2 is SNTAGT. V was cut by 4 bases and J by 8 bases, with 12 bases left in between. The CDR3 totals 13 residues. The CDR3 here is CASSASQGYEQFF. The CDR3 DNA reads TGTGCCAGCAGTGCCTCACAGGGCTATGAGCAGTTCTTC.

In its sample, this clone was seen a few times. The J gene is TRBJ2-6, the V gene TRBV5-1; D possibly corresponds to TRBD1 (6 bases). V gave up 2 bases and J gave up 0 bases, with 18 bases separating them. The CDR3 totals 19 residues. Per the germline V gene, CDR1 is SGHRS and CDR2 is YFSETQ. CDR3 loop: CASSLRVGQTNSGANVLTF. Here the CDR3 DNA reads TGCGCCAGCAGCTTAAGGGTCGGACAGACGAACTCTGGGGCCAACGTCCTGACTTTC.

Here the CDR3 reads CASSLTGRGYTF. The CDR3 DNA reads TGTGCCAGCAGCCTGACAGGGAGGGGCTACACCTTC. The V call is TRBV13, the J call TRBJ1-2; 7 nucleotides align to TRBD1. Trimming cost V 5 bases and J 8 bases; bases outside gene matches: 5. The CDR3 is 12 residues long. CDR1 and CDR2 (germline): PRHDT, FYEKMQ (reference sequence). Full variable domain (remainder filled in from reference TRBV13 and TRBJ1-2): AAGVIQSPRHLIKEKRETATLKCYPIPRHDTVYWYQQGPGQDPQFLISFYEKMQSDKGSIPDRFSAQQFSDYHSELNMSSLELGDSALYFCASSLTGRGYTFGSGTRLTVV.

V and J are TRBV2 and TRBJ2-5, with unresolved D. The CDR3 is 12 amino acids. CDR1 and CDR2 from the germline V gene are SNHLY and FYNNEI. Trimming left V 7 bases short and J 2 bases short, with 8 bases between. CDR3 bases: TGTGCCAGCACAAATCAACAAGAGACCCAGTACTTC. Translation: CASTNQQETQYF.

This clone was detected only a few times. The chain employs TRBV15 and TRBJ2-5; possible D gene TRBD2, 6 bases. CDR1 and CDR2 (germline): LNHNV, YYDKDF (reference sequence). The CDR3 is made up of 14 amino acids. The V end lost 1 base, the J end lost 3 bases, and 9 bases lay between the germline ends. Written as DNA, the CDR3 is TGTGCCACCAGCAGAGGGGGGGTCGAAGAGACCCAGTACTTC. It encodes CATSRGGVEETQYF. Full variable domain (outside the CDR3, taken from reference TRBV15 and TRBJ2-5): DAMVIQNPRYQVTQFGKPVTLSCSQTLNHNVMYWYQQKSSQAPKLLFHYYDKDFNNEADTPDNFQSRRPNTSFCFLDIRSPGLGDTAMYLCATSRGGVEETQYFGPGTRLLVL.

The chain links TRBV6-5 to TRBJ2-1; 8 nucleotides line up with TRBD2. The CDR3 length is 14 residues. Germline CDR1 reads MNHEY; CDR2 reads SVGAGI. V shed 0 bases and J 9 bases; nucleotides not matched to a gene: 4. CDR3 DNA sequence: TGTGCCAGCAGTTACTCACTAGCGGAGGTTGAGCAGTTCTTC. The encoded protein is CASSYSLAEVEQFF.

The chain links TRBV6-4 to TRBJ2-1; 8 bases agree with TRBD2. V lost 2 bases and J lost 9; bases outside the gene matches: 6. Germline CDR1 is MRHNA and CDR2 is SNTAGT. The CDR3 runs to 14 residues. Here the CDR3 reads CASSDGAGETEQFF. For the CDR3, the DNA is TGTGCCAGCAGTGACGGAGCGGGAGAAACTGAGCAGTTCTTC.

This CDR3 reads CASSPPSPNRVTDTQYF. In DNA, the CDR3 is TGTGCCAGCTCACCTCCCTCGCCCAACCGGGTCACAGATACGCAGTATTTT. The rearrangement joins TRBV18 to TRBJ2-3; the D is unclear. V gave up 3 bases and J gave up 2 bases, with 18 bases separating them. The germline V gene encodes CDR1 KGHSH and CDR2 LQKENI. The CDR3 totals 17 residues.

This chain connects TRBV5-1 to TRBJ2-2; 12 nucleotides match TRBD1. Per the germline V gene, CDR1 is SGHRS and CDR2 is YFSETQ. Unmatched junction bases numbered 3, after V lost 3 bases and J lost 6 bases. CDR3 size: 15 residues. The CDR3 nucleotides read TGCGCCAGCAGCTGGGGGACAGGGGGCTCCGGGGAGCTGTTTTTT. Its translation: CASSWGTGGSGELFF.

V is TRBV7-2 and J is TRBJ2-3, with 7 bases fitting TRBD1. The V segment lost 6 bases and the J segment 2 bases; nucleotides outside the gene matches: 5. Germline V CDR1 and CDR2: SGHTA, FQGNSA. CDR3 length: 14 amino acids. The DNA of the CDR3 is TGTGCCAGCAGTTACAGGGGAGTCACAGATACGCAGTATTTT. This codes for CASSYRGVTDTQYF.